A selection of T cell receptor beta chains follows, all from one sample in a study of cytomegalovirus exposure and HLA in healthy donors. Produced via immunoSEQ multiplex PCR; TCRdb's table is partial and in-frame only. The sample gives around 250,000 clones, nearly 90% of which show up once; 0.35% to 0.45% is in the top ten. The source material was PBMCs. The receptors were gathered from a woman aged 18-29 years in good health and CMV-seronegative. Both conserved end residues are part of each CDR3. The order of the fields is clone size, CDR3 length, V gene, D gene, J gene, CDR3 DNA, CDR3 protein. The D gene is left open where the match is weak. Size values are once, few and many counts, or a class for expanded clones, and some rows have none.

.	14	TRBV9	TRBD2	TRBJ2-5	TGTGCCAGCAGCGAAAGCGGGGGCTGGGAGACCCAGTACTTC	CASSESGGWETQYF
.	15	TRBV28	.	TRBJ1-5	TGTGCCAGCAGTTTTGGACAGCGCATTAATCAGCCCCAGCATTTT	CASSFGQRINQPQHF
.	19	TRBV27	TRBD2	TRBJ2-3	TGTGCCAGCAGTTTATCGAAGCATCCGGGACTAGCCACCACAGATACGCAGTATTTT	CASSLSKHPGLATTDTQYF
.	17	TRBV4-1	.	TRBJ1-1	TGCGCCAGCAGGAACTTGGCCTGGGGGCGGGTGAACACTGAAGCTTTCTTT	CASRNLAWGRVNTEAFF
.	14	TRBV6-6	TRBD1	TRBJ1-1	TGTGCCAGCACTCCGGGACAGGGTTACACTGAAGCTTTCTTT	CASTPGQGYTEAFF
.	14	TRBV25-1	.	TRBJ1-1	TGTGCCAGCGCGGGCGGGGGGATGAACACTGAAGCTTTCTTT	CASAGGGMNTEAFF
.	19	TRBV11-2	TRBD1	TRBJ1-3	TGTGCCAGCAGCTTAGTGTTCCTGGGACAGGGTTTAGGTGGAAACACCATATATTTT	CASSLVFLGQGLGGNTIYF
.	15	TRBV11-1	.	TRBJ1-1	TGTGCCAGCAGCTTAGTGCCAGGGCTGAACACTGAAGCTTTCTTT	CASSLVPGLNTEAFF
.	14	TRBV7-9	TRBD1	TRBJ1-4	TGTGCCAGCAGCTTAACAGGGGGTGAAGAAAAACTGTTTTTT	CASSLTGGEEKLFF
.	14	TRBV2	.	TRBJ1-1	TGTGCCAGCAGGCGACGGGGAGGAAACACTGAAGCTTTCTTT	CASRRRGGNTEAFF
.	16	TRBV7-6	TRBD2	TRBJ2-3	TGTGCCAGCAGCCCAAAGAGCGGGAGTGTCACAGATACGCAGTATTTT	CASSPKSGSVTDTQYF
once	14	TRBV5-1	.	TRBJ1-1	TGCGCCAGCAGCTTCGGACACCAGAACACTGAAGCTTTCTTT	CASSFGHQNTEAFF
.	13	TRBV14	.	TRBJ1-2	TGTGCCAGCAGCCAAGTTCAGGGCTATGGCTACACCTTC	CASSQVQGYGYTF
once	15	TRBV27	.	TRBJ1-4	TGTGCCAGCAGTCCGTGGACAGCCGGAGGTGAAAAACTGTTTTTT	CASSPWTAGGEKLFF
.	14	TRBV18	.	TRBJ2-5	TGTGCCAGCTCACCATTTCCCGACCAAGAGACCCAGTACTTC	CASSPFPDQETQYF
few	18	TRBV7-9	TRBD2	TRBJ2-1	TGTGCCAGCAGCTCCACGATAGCGGGGGGCTTTCCAGTGGATGAGCAGTTCTTC	CASSSTIAGGFPVDEQFF
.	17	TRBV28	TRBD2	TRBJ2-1	TGTGCCAGCAGTTCCCCTTCGTCGAGCGGGGGGGCCGGCGAGCAGTTCTTC	CASSSPSSSGGAGEQFF
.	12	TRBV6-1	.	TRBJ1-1	TGTGCCAGCAGTGATTACAGCACTGAAGCTTTCTTT	CASSDYSTEAFF
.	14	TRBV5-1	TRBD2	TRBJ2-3	TGCGCCAGCAGGACTAGCGGGGGTGCAGATACGCAGTATTTT	CASRTSGGADTQYF
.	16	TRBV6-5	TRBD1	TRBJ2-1	TGTGCCAGCAGTTCCCCAGGGGGCCCACCCTACAATGAGCAGTTCTTC	CASSSPGGPPYNEQFF
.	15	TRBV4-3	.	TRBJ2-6	TGCGCCAGCAGCCAAGGTAGCTCTGGGGCCAACGTCCTGACTTTC	CASSQGSSGANVLTF
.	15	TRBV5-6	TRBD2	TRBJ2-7	TGTGCCAGCAGCTTGTTTGCGGGGGGTTCCTACGAGCAGTACTTC	CASSLFAGGSYEQYF
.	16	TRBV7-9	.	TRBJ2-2	TGTGCCAGCAGCTTTGGAGGGACAGAGAACACCGGGGAGCTGTTTTTT	CASSFGGTENTGELFF
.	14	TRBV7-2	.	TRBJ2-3	TGTGCCAGCAGCTTTGTACGGGGATCAGATACGCAGTATTTT	CASSFVRGSDTQYF